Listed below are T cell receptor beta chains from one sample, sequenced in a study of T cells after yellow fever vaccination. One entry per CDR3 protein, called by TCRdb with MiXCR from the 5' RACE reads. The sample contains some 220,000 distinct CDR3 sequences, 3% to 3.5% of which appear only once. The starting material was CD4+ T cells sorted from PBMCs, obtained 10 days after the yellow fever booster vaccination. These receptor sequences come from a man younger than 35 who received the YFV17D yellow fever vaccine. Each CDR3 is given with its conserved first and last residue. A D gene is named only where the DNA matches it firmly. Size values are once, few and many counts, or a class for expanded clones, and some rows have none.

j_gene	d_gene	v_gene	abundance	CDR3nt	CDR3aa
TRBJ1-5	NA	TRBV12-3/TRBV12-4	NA	TGTGCCAGCAGTTTCTGGACAGACAGCAATCAGCCCCAGCATTTT	CASSFWTDSNQPQHF
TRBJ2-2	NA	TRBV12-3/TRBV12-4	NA	TGTGCCAGCAGTTTAAGGCCGAACACCGGGGAGCTGTTTTTT	CASSLRPNTGELFF
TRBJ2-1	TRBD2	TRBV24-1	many	TGTGCCACCAGTGACCATGTAGCGGGGTTATACAATGAGCAGTTCTTC	CATSDHVAGLYNEQFF
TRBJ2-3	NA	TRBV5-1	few	TGCGCCAGCAGCTTGGATCCGAGCACAGATACGCAGTATTTT	CASSLDPSTDTQYF
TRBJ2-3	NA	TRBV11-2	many	TGTGCCAGCAGCCAAAAACGTCAACAGGGCACAGATACGCAGTATTTT	CASSQKRQQGTDTQYF
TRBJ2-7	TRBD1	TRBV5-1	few	TGCGCCAGCAGCTTGCAAGGGACAGAGTTTTACGAGCAGTACTTC	CASSLQGTEFYEQYF
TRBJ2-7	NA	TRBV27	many	TGTGCCAGCAGGGGGGCAGCCAACCACGAGCAGTACTTC	CASRGAANHEQYF
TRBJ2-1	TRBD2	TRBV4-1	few	TGCGCCAGCAGCCAAGTTCTAGCGGGGGCCCTGGTCAATGAGCAGTTCTTC	CASSQVLAGALVNEQFF
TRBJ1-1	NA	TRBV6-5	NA	TGTGCCAGCAGAGAAGGACCAGGCTGGGGCACTGAAGCTTTCTTT	CASREGPGWGTEAFF
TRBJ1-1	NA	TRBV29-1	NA	TGCAGCGCCCTCGTAGGAACGAACACTGAAGCTTTCTTT	CSALVGTNTEAFF
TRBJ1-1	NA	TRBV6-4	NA	TGTGCCAGCAGACTACAGGCCTCGAACACTGAAGCTTTCTTT	CASRLQASNTEAFF
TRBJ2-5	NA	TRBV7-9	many	TGTGCCAGCAGCTTAGATCTCAAGTTGGGAGAGACCCAGTACTTC	CASSLDLKLGETQYF
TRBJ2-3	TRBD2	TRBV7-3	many	TGTGCCAGCAGCTTTCGGCTTCGGGGGGACCGCACAGATACGCAGTATTTT	CASSFRLRGDRTDTQYF
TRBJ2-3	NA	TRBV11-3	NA	TGTGCCAGCAGCCCCCGGTCGATCGGTACGCAGTATTTT	CASSPRSIGTQYF
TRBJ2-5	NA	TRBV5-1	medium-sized	TGTGCCAGCAGCTCACAAGAGACCCAGTACTTC	CASSSQETQYF
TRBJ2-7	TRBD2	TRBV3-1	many	TGTGCCAGCAGCCAGAGGACCGGGACTAGTAGAAGAGAGCAGTACTTC	CASSQRTGTSRREQYF
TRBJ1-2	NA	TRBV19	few	TGTGCCAGTACCCCTACGGACAGAGAGTATGGCTACACCTTC	CASTPTDREYGYTF
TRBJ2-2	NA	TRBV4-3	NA	TGCGCCAGCAGCCGCCCCGGGACGGCGGGCACCGGGGAGCTGTTTTTT	CASSRPGTAGTGELFF
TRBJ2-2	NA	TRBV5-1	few	TGCGCCAGCAGCTCGAGCGTCGCCGGGGAGCTGTTTTTT	CASSSSVAGELFF
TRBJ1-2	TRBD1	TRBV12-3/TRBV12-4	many	TGTGCCAGCAGTTTACGTCCGGGACAGGGGCTTGGCTACACCTTC	CASSLRPGQGLGYTF
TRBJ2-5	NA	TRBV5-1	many	TGCGCCAGCAGCTCCCTCCCTCCGGGACGCAGCCAAGAGACCCAGTACTTC	CASSSLPPGRSQETQYF
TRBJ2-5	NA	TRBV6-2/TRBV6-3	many	TGTGCCAGCAGGGAACCCCGACCCACTTCGGGAGAGACCCAGTACTTC	CASREPRPTSGETQYF
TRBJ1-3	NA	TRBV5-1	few	TGCGCCAGCAGCTTGGAGGTGCTCTCTGGAAACACCATATATTTT	CASSLEVLSGNTIYF
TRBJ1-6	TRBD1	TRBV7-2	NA	TGTGCCAGCAGCCGCAGGGGGAATTCACCCCTCCACTTT	CASSRRGNSPLHF
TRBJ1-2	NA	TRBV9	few	TGTGCCAGCAGCGCGCAGGCACTTAACTATGGCTACACCTTC	CASSAQALNYGYTF
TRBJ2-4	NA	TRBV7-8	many	TGTGCCAGCAGCTTAGAGTTGGCGGGGTGGGCTGCCAAAAACATTCAGTACTTC	CASSLELAGWAAKNIQYF
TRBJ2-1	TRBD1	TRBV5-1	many	TGCGCCAGCAGCCCGGGACAGGGGGCCGGGGAGTTCTTC	CASSPGQGAGEFF
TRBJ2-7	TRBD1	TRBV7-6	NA	TGTGCCAGCAGCTCATCCGGGACAGGGGACTACGAGCAGTACTTC	CASSSSGTGDYEQYF
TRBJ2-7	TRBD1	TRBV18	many	TGTGCCAGCTCAGGGACAGCGTACGAGCAGTACTTC	CASSGTAYEQYF
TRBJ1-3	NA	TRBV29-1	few	TGCAGCCCGACTATGGGGGGAACCTCTGGAAACACCATATATTTT	CSPTMGGTSGNTIYF
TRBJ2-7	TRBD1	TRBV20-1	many	TGCAGTGCCCCCCCGGGACAGGGTCGGGAGCAGTACTTC	CSAPPGQGREQYF